This T cell receptor beta chain derives from a study of blood T cell repertoires in COVID-19. Study in general: COVID-19 samples from acute and convalescent phases originated in the United States, Italy and Spain.

Germline V gives CDR1 SGDLS, CDR2 YYNGEE. CDR3 length: 16 amino acids. Trimming cost V 0 bases and J 0 bases, with 12 bases left between them. Recruitment covered 25 or so US areas and drew participants whose ages spanned 18 to 89 years. The data were produced by immunoSEQ multiplex PCR, yet TCRdb's version contains in-frame clones alone and is incomplete. In the table there are roughly 300,000 clones, about 92% of which are singletons. This TCR derives from a woman aged 25-40 years who had recovered from COVID-19. The J gene is TRBJ1-1, the V gene TRBV9; D is unclear. Sequencing was done on a sample of PBMCs or T cells enriched from blood (not recorded which). CDR3: CASSVAQDPMNTEAFF. As DNA, the CDR3 is TGTGCCAGCAGCGTAGCGCAGGATCCGATGAACACTGAAGCTTTCTTT.